This T cell receptor beta chain emerged from a study of T cells in tumors after PD-1 blockade. Study context: No patient had prior checkpoint blockade, systemic immunosuppression, or radiotherapy within 4 weeks. Some patients also took daily vismodegib 150 mg during anti-PD-1 treatment. Treatment was either pembrolizumab 200 mg every 3 weeks or cemiplimab 350 mg every 2 weeks.

Worth noting for this clone: What it recognizes is unknown.

The junction had 5 bases not matched to a gene; V was cut back by 6 bases and J by 3 bases. CDR1 and CDR2 from the germline V gene are SNHLY and FYNNEI. The CDR3 has 14 residues. Clones were read by immunoSEQ multiplex PCR, and TCRdb kept only the in-frame ones, dropping some. The sample yields roughly 15,000 clones, roughly 87% seen once. Overall study results and limits: About 41% of tumor TCR clonotypes were also found in blood.

The chain is built from TRBV2 and TRBJ1-5, with 7 bases that match TRBD1. The sequence was obtained from a human donor with basal cell carcinoma. The source was PBMCs, collected after anti-PD-1 treatment. This chain's CDR3 is CASSSTGFNQPQHF. The CDR3, as DNA: TGTGCCAGCAGCTCGACAGGGTTCAATCAGCCCCAGCATTTT.